These T cell receptor beta chains were read from a single sample in a study of T-cell memory formation after mild COVID-19. In TCRdb, the 5' RACE reads were re-called with MiXCR into one record per CDR3 protein. The table lists about 600,000 distinct CDR3 sequences, less than 25% of them singletons. The sample was PBMCs or a T cell subset sorted from them (not recorded which). All receptors derive from an adult woman who had mild COVID-19 (a few samples of this study predate the infection). Cell type and time point are not known. CDR3s include the opening cysteine and the closing phenylalanine or tryptophan. Fields, in order: J gene, V gene, CDR3 protein.

J gene: TRBJ2-1
V gene: TRBV2
CDR3 protein: CASSENVYNEQFF

J gene: TRBJ2-1
V gene: TRBV11-3
CDR3 protein: CASSPSQAGGPTF

J gene: TRBJ1-2
V gene: TRBV6-4
CDR3 protein: CASTSRGSYGYTF

J gene: TRBJ2-5
V gene: TRBV4-2
CDR3 protein: CASSQEWRQGTGTQYF

J gene: TRBJ1-1
V gene: TRBV12-3/TRBV12-4
CDR3 protein: CASKSGDKPYTEAFF

J gene: TRBJ1-1
V gene: TRBV6-1
CDR3 protein: CASFLYGAFF

J gene: TRBJ2-7
V gene: TRBV9
CDR3 protein: CASSTPEANIYEQYF

J gene: TRBJ2-2
V gene: TRBV5-4
CDR3 protein: CASSLGLRNTGELFF

J gene: TRBJ2-1
V gene: TRBV12-3/TRBV12-4
CDR3 protein: CASSLYGGNEQFF

J gene: TRBJ2-4
V gene: TRBV6-5
CDR3 protein: CASSYVGQGLNIQYF